This T cell receptor beta chain was observed in a study of T-cell reconstitution after alpha-beta-depleted transplantation in children (dated by TCRdb to about 2016). Broadly, across the study: T-cell immune reconstitution after TCRalphabeta/CD19-depleted allogeneic hematopoietic cell transplantation in children was quantitatively tracked in the study by means of TCR repertoire profiling.

The treatment or condition label here, explained by the study, means: allogeneic hematopoietic cell transplantation with graft depleted of TCRalphabeta T cells and CD19 B cells. Transplant recipients were children who received TCRalphabeta/CD19-depleted allogeneic hematopoietic cell grafts. This clonotype has only a few counts. The target of this receptor is not known. No quality values exist for individual bases; no much larger clone is one base distant. V lost 3 bases and J lost 6 bases, and the count of bases not matched to a germline gene is 6. Inclusive of the bounding cysteine and phenylalanine, the CDR3 is 16 residues long. Only the CDR3 part of the read is kept: 48 bases, read in frame from the first base. Looking up the germline V gene yields CDR1 LGHNA and CDR2 YNFKEQ. Study-wide conclusions, independent of this receptor: Apparently early alphabetaT-cell count recovery about two months after transplant reportedly relied on only several hundred rapidly expanded clones derived from non-depleted graft cells. In some patients, high TCRbeta diversity at day 60 was attributed to recipient T cells and intrathymic progenitors that had survived conditioning. Over the following months the frequencies of hyperexpanded clones went down, and after one year T-cell counts and TCRbeta diversity were mostly credited to newly produced T cells.

Libraries were constructed by PCR. Sequencing was carried out with an Illumina HiSeq 2500. TCR libraries were prepared with molecular barcoding, using unique molecular identifiers to normalize TCRbeta repertoire quantification. TCRdb reanalyzed the raw reads on its own, using fastp at Q25 for trimming and MiXCR for clone calling, and kept in-frame beta chains. Each record represents a unique CDR3 protein, reported with the most common genes and DNA among its rows. The sample contains hundreds of thousands of distinct CDR3 sequences, 10% to 15% of them found a single time. Around 2.2% of the sample lies in the top ten.

This material consisted of PBMCs, mostly from graft donor cells, taken 360 days after TCRalphabeta/CD19-depleted stem cell transplant. This TCR came from a male patient aged 10-17 years who had a stem cell transplant for acute myeloid leukemia, so the T cells may come from the graft donor. The chain joins TRBV4-2 to TRBJ2-3; 13 bases in the middle match TRBD2. This receptor has the CDR3 CASSQPGLAGADTQYF. Read as DNA, the sequence is TGTGCCAGCAGCCAGCCCGGACTAGCGGGAGCGGATACGCAGTATTTT.